The next 13 T cell receptor beta chains were all read from a single sample in a study of vaccination and CD4 T cells after COVID-19. The assay that was used to sequence DNA from cultured CD4+ T cells was the Oncomine TCR Beta short-read assay. Using its own MiXCR run on the PCR reads, TCRdb lists one record per CDR3 protein. Found here are about 15,000 distinct CDR3 sequences, approximately 30% of them singletons; the top ten hold 17%. Treatment meaning: roughly 11-day PBMC culture with coronavirus spike peptide pools or control peptides (ViraFEST assay). The antigens these receptors bind are not known. Sequenced: cultured CD4+ T cells from blood. The source of these receptors is a human donor with COVID-19.

This clonotype has only a few counts. This sequence joins TRBV6-1 and TRBJ2-1, with D unclear. CDR1 is MNHNS, CDR2 SASEGT, per germline. Trimming stripped 7 bases from V and 0 bases from J, with 4 bases between. The CDR3 has 12 residues. The chain's CDR3 is CASTDSYNEQFF. DNA for the CDR3: TGTGCCAGCACTGACTCCTACAATGAGCAGTTCTTC.

The CDR3 bases are TGTGCCAGCAGTGAAGCACGGGCTCGTCAGCCCCAGCATTTT. This encodes CASSEARARQPQHF. V is TRBV6-1 and J is TRBJ1-5, with D uncertain. Trimming left V 0 bases short and J 6 bases short, with 9 bases between. Germline V gives CDR1 MNHNS, CDR2 SASEGT. This CDR3 has 14 residues.

The gene calls are TRBV2 and TRBJ2-7; 8 positions match TRBD1. The CDR3 runs to 12 residues. J lost 6 bases, V lost 4 bases, and 2 bases had no gene match. Germline V gene sequence: CDR1 SNHLY, CDR2 FYNNEI. In DNA form, the CDR3 reads TGTGCCAGCAGTGGAACAGGGGGCGAGCAGTACTTC. This encodes CASSGTGGEQYF.

The rearrangement joins TRBV10-3 to TRBJ2-7; 11 bases line up with TRBD2. V dropped 3 bases and J dropped 7; count of bases not matched to a gene: 14. The CDR3 has 17 amino acids. Germline-derived CDR1 and CDR2 are ENHRY and SYGVKD. CDR3 sequence: CAISDSFRLAGGLEQYF. CDR3 DNA: TGTGCCATCAGTGATAGTTTTCGGCTAGCGGGGGGCCTGGAGCAGTACTTC.

V gene TRBV19 combines with J gene TRBJ2-1, with 15 bases that match TRBD2. The germline V gene has CDR1 LNHDA and CDR2 SQIVND (reference sequence). The CDR3 covers 16 residues. With V trimmed by 4 bases and J by 9 bases, 7 bases remained unmatched. The CDR3 reads CASSKRTSGGASEQFF. The CDR3 region has the DNA TGTGCCAGTAGTAAACGGACTAGCGGGGGGGCGAGTGAGCAGTTCTTC.

The chain recombines TRBV7-9 with TRBJ2-3; 7 nucleotides match TRBD2. Trimming took 0 bases from V and 4 from J; bases not matched to a gene: 4. Germline assignment: CDR1 SEHNR and CDR2 FQNEAQ (reference sequence). The CDR3 is 15 residues long. The CDR3 sequence: CASSLAGGLPDTQYF. CDR3 DNA sequence: TGTGCCAGCAGCTTAGCGGGGGGGTTGCCAGATACGCAGTATTTT.

This chain uses TRBV5-1 with TRBJ2-3; D perhaps matches TRBD2 (6 bases). This CDR3 has 15 amino acids. V lost 4 bases and J 3 bases, leaving 15 bases between the germline ends. Germline lookup yields CDR1 SGHRS and CDR2 YFSETQ. The CDR3 loop is CASSSETGGTDTQYF. The CDR3 DNA follows: TGCGCCAGCAGCAGCGAAACTGGAGGGACAGATACGCAGTATTTT.

This clonotype showed up just a few times. The rearrangement links TRBV27 to TRBJ1-6; D is perhaps TRBD1 (5 bases). Germline V gene lookup returns CDR1 MNHEY and CDR2 SMNVEV (reference sequence). The CDR3 length is 14 residues. With 5 bases removed from V and 12 bases from J, the gap between germline ends came to 17 bases. CDR3 sequence (DNA): TGTGCCAGCAGTCCCAGTCCTGTTGGGGGACCCCTCCACTTT. Protein sequence: CASSPSPVGGPLHF.

The chain couples TRBV18 to TRBJ1-1, with D uncertain. CDR1 is KGHSH, CDR2 LQKENI, per germline. CDR3 length equals 13 residues. Trimming removed 0 bases at V and 3 bases at J, with 5 bases between. The chain's CDR3 is CASSPPVHTEAFF. The CDR3 nucleotides are TGTGCCAGCTCACCACCGGTACACACTGAAGCTTTCTTT.

This clonotype has more than one count but fewer than ten. This chain joins TRBV6-4 and TRBJ2-7, with 10 bases aligning to TRBD1. Germline V gives CDR1 MRHNA, CDR2 SNTAGT. V was clipped by 0 bases and J by 5 bases; unmatched bases: 10. This CDR3 comprises 17 residues. The DNA for the CDR3 is TGTGCCAGCAGTGACTCAGTGGCCGGGACAGGGGACGACGAGCAGTACTTC. Amino acids: CASSDSVAGTGDDEQYF.

This clonotype occurred a few times. The gene calls are TRBV7-2 and TRBJ1-1, with unresolved D. From germline, CDR1 is SGHTA and CDR2 FQGNSA. The CDR3 length is 13 residues. Trimming took 4 bases from V and 1 from J, leaving 7 bases between them. The CDR3 DNA is TGTGCCAGCAGCTCCGGCCAGAACACTGAAGCTTTCTTT. Protein sequence: CASSSGQNTEAFF.

This chain uses TRBV7-4 with TRBJ2-3; TRBD2 is a possible D gene (5 bases). V lost 5 bases to trimming and J lost 2 bases, with 11 bases between them. The CDR3 length is 14 residues. Germline V gene sequence: CDR1 SGHVT, CDR2 SQSDAQ. Here the CDR3 reads CASSGLLYTDTQYF. DNA of the CDR3: TGTGCCAGCAGCGGACTTCTTTACACAGATACGCAGTATTTT.

This clonotype was seen more than once but under ten times. The V and J genes are TRBV20-1 and TRBJ2-1; D tentatively fits TRBD1 or TRBD2 (6 bases each). Germline CDR1 and CDR2: DFQATT and SNEGSKA (reference sequence). The ends were cut back, 2 bases at V and 8 bases at J, with 19 bases in the middle. CDR3 length: 15 residues. The DNA of the CDR3 is TGCAGTGCTAGATTGCCGGGGGCCCCTTGGTATGAGCAGTTCTTC. The encoded protein is CSARLPGAPWYEQFF.